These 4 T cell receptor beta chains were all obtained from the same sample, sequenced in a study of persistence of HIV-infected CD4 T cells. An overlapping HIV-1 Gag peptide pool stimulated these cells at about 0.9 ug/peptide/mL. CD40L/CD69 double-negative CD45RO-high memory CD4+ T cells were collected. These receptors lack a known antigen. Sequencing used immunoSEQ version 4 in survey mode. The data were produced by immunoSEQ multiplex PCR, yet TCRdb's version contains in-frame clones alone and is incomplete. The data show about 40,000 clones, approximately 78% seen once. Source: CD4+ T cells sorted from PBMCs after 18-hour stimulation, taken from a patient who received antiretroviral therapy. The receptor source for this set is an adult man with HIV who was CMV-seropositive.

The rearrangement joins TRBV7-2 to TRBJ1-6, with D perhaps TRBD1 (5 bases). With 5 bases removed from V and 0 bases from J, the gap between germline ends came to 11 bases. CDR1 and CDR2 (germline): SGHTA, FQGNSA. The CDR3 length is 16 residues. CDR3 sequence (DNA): TGTGCCAGCAGCATCAGGGCTAGCTCCTATAATTCACCCCTCCACTTT. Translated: CASSIRASSYNSPLHF.

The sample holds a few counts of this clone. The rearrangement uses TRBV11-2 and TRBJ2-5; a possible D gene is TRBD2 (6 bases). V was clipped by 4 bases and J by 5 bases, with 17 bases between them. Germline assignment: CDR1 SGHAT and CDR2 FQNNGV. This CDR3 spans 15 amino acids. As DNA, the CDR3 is TGTGCCAGCAGCTCGCGGGATGGGCTAGGGGAGACCCAGTACTTC. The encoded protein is CASSSRDGLGETQYF.

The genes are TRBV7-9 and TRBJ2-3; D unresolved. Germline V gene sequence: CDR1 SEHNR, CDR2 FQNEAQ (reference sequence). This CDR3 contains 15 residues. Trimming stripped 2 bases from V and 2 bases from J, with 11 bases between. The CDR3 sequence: CASSLSIVSTDTQYF. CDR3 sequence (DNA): TGTGCCAGCAGCTTATCCATAGTATCCACAGATACGCAGTATTTT.

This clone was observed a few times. Here the CDR3 DNA reads TGCGCCAGCAGGGGCACGGGGGGCCGGGAGACCCAGTACTTC. Translating gives CASRGTGGRETQYF. This chain links TRBV4-1 with TRBJ2-5; perhaps TRBD2 as D (7 bases). V was cut by 6 bases and J by 5 bases, with 16 bases left in between. Germline CDR1 and CDR2: MGHRA and YSYEKL. The CDR3 contains 14 residues.